This TCR beta chain was identified in a study of cytomegalovirus exposure and HLA in healthy donors. General study results and limits: Later analysis identified about 17,000 TCR beta sequences associated with HLA alleles, using a false discovery rate threshold of 0.05.

As for this clone: Antigen specificity is unknown.

Looked up from germline, CDR1 is SGHTA and CDR2 is FQGTGA. V gave up 2 bases and J gave up 6 bases, with 30 bases separating them. This CDR3 has 20 amino acids. In the PCR, 60 Vbeta and 13 Jbeta primers were used. The protocol was immunoSEQ multiplex PCR, while the TCRdb copy is restricted to in-frame clones and leaves out a portion. The sample features about 41,000 clones, with 6.2% in its top ten. The chain uses TRBV7-3 and TRBJ2-3, with D possibly TRBD1 on 6 matching bases. This TCR came from a man aged 30 to 39 in good health and CMV-seronegative. Sequencing was done on a sample of PBMCs. DNA for the CDR3: TGTGCCAGCAGCTTATGGTCCAGGGCGGTTAAAGGGGGATCGTTGGATACGCAGTATTTT. It is translated as CASSLWSRAVKGGSLDTQYF.